Listed here are 10 T cell receptor beta chains from one sample, sequenced in a study of blood T cell repertoires in COVID-19. Data came from immunoSEQ multiplex PCR; TCRdb stores just in-frame clones and leaves some out. The sample records roughly 100,000 clones, about 80% being singletons. The sequenced sample was peripheral blood. These receptors were taken from a human donor in a cohort sampled during active COVID-19.

This chain links TRBV5-1 with TRBJ2-7; D remains unclear. Germline V gives CDR1 SGHRS, CDR2 YFSETQ. Trimming shortened V by 0 bases and J by 3 bases, and 10 bases separated the two germline ends. The CDR3 loop spans 14 amino acids. DNA for the CDR3: TGCGCCAGCAGCTTGGAGCCCCCTCTCTACGAGCAGTACTTC. Its protein is CASSLEPPLYEQYF.

The CDR3 here is CASSQQTGPNEKLFF. The CDR3 nucleotides are TGTGCCAGCAGCCAACAGACAGGGCCTAATGAAAAACTGTTTTTT. The rearrangement uses TRBV3-1 (or the pseudogene TRBV3-2) and TRBJ1-4; 7 bases agree with TRBD1. The CDR3 runs 15 residues. Germline V lookup: CDR1 LGHDT, CDR2 YNNKEL (reference sequence). V shed 2 bases, J shed 3 bases, and the junction held 3 bases outside the gene matches.

V is TRBV20-1 and J is TRBJ2-7, with 8 bases identical to TRBD2. Unmatched junction bases numbered 10, after V lost 3 bases and J lost 6 bases. In germline, CDR1 is DFQATT, CDR2 SNEGSKA (reference sequence). The CDR3 runs 14 residues. As DNA, the CDR3 is TGCAGTGCTAGTGGCGGGGGGTTTCTAGGCGAGCAGTACTTC. Protein product: CSASGGGFLGEQYF.

The J gene is TRBJ2-5, the V gene TRBV7-9; 11 bases line up with TRBD2. The trim removed 5 bases at V and 0 bases at J, leaving 2 bases unmatched. Per the germline V gene, CDR1 is SEHNR and CDR2 is FQNEAQ (reference sequence). This CDR3 has 15 residues. The CDR3 region has the DNA TGTGCCAGCAGCAGGACTAGCGGGTACCAAGAGACCCAGTACTTC. Translating gives CASSRTSGYQETQYF.

V gene TRBV21-1 combines with J gene TRBJ2-3; the table names TRBD2, a call not compared with the DNA. TRBV21-1 is flagged as a pseudogene. CDR3 length: 18 amino acids. CDR3 in amino acids: CASSKVSGGASSTDTQYF. The CDR3 DNA sequence: TGTGCCAGCAGCAAAGTTAGCGGGGGGGCCTCTAGCACAGATACGCAGTATTTT.

The rearrangement uses TRBV5-1 and TRBJ2-3; the D gene is possibly TRBD2 (5 bases). The V gene's germline CDR1 is SGHRS and CDR2 YFSETQ. CDR3 length equals 16 residues. The V end was cut by 2 bases, the J end by 5 bases, with 18 bases between. In DNA, the CDR3 is TGCGCCAGCAGCTTAGGGTCGGGGTTGATGGGAGATACGCAGTATTTT. Translating gives CASSLGSGLMGDTQYF.

The V and J genes are TRBV2 and TRBJ1-2, with D possibly matching TRBD1 (5 bases). The germline CDR1 and CDR2 sequences are SNHLY and FYNNEI. This CDR3 region has 14 residues. V was pared by 6 bases and J by 2 bases, with 13 bases between. CDR3 protein: CASSSFGGNYGYTF. Written as DNA, the CDR3 is TGTGCCAGCAGCTCCTTCGGGGGAAACTATGGCTACACCTTC.

The chain couples TRBV7-9 to TRBJ1-3, with 7 positions matching TRBD1. The J segment lost 4 bases and the V segment lost 5 bases, leaving 11 bases of the junction unmatched. Germline V CDR1 and CDR2: SEHNR, FQNEAQ (reference sequence). This CDR3 has 16 amino acids. CDR3 sequence: CASSPYQGGVGNTIYF. DNA for the CDR3: TGTGCCAGCAGCCCTTACCAGGGGGGAGTCGGAAACACCATATATTTT.

The J gene is TRBJ1-2, the V gene TRBV5-4, with 9 bases matching TRBD1. V lost 3 bases and J lost 8; bases outside the gene matches: 5. This CDR3 has 13 residues. In germline, CDR1 is SGHNT, CDR2 YYREEE (reference sequence). CDR3 amino acids: CASSSRDRDGYTF. CDR3 coding DNA: TGTGCCAGCAGCTCCCGGGACAGGGACGGCTACACCTTC.

The chain recombines TRBV5-1 with TRBJ2-5, with 10 bases fitting TRBD1. V was pared by 9 bases and J by 5 bases, with 13 bases of the junction left unmatched. Germline V lookup: CDR1 SGHRS, CDR2 YFSETQ. This CDR3 spans 15 amino acids. CDR3 nucleotide sequence: TGCGCCACCCGGGTGGACAGGGGGGAGGAGGAGACCCAGTACTTC. Protein sequence: CATRVDRGEEETQYF.